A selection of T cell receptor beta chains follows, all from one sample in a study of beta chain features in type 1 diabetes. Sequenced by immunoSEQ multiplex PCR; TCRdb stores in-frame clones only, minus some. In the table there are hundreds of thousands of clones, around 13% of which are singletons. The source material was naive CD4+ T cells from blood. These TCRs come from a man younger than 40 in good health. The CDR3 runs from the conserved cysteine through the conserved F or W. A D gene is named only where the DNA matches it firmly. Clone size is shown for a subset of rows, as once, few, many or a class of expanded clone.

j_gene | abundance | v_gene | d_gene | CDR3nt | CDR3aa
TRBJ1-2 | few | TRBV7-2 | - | TGTGCCAGCAGTCCCCGCGCGAACTATGGCTACACCTTC | CASSPRANYGYTF
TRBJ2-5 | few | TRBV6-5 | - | TGTGCCAGCAGCCGGCCCCGGGGAGGGACCCAGTACTTC | CASSRPRGGTQYF
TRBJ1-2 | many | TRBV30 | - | TGTGCCTGGGATTCTGGGACACTTGGAGGCTACACCTTC | CAWDSGTLGGYTF
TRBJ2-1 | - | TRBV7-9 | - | TGTGCCAGCAGCTTATATTCGGGGCTATCAACGAGCTCCTACAATGAGCAGTTCTTC | CASSLYSGLSTSSYNEQFF
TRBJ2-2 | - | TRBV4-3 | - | TGCGCCAGCAGCCAAGATGGGTACACCGGGGAGCTGTTTTTT | CASSQDGYTGELFF
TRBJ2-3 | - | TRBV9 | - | TGTGCCAGCAGCGTTTCGAGCGGAAGCACAGATACGCAGTATTTT | CASSVSSGSTDTQYF
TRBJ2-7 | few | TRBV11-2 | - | TGTGCCAGCAGCTCCCCTTCCGCGCAGTACTTC | CASSSPSAQYF
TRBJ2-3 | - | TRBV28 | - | TGTGCCAGCAGTTTAGTAGCTCCTCCGGATACGCAGTATTTT | CASSLVAPPDTQYF
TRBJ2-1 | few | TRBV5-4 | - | TGTGCCAGCAGCTTAGCTGAACGGACAGAGCAGTTCTTC | CASSLAERTEQFF
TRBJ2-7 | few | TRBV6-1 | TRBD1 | TGTGCCAGCGGCCCCGGGACAGGGAGCGAGCAGTACTTC | CASGPGTGSEQYF
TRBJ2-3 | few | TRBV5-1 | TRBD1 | TGCGCCAGCAGCGAGTGGGGACAGGGGACAGATACGCAGTATTTT | CASSEWGQGTDTQYF
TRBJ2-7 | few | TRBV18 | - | TGTGCCAGCTCACCTCCGGGGACCTACGAGCAGTACTTC | CASSPPGTYEQYF
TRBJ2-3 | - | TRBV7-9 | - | TGTGCCAGCAGCTTAGCGTTCGGGGGTGCCACAGATACGCAGTATTTT | CASSLAFGGATDTQYF
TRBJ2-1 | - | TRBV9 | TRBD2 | TGTGCCAGCAGCGCTCTAGCGGGGGCTTACAATGAGCAGTTCTTC | CASSALAGAYNEQFF
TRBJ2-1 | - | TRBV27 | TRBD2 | TGTGCCAGCAGTTTAACTAGCGCCCACAATGAGCAGTTCTTC | CASSLTSAHNEQFF
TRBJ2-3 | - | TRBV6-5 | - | TGTGCCAGCCGCCCAACAGCGGAGCCCCTAGATACGCAGTATTTT | CASRPTAEPLDTQYF
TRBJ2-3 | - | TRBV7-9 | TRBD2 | TGTGCCAGCAGCGCCATTCAAGCGGGATCGTTAGATACGCAGTATTTT | CASSAIQAGSLDTQYF
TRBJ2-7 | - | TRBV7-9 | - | TGTGCCAGCAGCTTAGGCTGGGCCTCGTACGAGCAGTACTTC | CASSLGWASYEQYF
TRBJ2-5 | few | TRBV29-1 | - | TGCAGCGTTGGAGGCCGAGGCGGGGCCTACCAAGAGACCCAGTACTTC | CSVGGRGGAYQETQYF
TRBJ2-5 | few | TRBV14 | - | TGTGCCAGCAGCCAAGACAGGAGAGAGACCCAGTACTTC | CASSQDRRETQYF
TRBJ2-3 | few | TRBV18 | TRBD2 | TGTGCCAGCTCACCGGGACTAGTGATTGGCACAGATACGCAGTATTTT | CASSPGLVIGTDTQYF
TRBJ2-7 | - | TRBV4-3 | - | TGCGCCAGCAGCCAAGACCAGGGGTGGTACGAGCAGTACTTC | CASSQDQGWYEQYF
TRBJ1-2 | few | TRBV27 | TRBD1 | TGTGCCAGCGGAAATAATGGGACAGGGTTCTACTATGGCTACACCTTC | CASGNNGTGFYYGYTF
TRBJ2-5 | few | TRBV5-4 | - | TGTGCCAGCACCTACGGCGGTGGGGAGACCCAGTACTTC | CASTYGGGETQYF
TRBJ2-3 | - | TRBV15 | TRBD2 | TGTGCCACCAGCAGACCACCCGGACGTTCGGGACTACTTAGGGGCACAGATACGCAGTATTTT | CATSRPPGRSGLLRGTDTQYF
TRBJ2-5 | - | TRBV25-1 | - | TGTGCCAGCAGTGCAGGGGTCAGAGTTCGAGAGACCCAGTACTTC | CASSAGVRVRETQYF
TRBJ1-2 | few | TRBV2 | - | TGTGCCAGCAGTGTGTTATCCTATGGCTACACCTTC | CASSVLSYGYTF
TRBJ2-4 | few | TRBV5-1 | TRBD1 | TGCGCCAGCAGCTTGGTTGGGACAGGGCTGAACATTCAGTACTTC | CASSLVGTGLNIQYF
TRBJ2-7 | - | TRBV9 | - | TGTGCCAGCAGCGTAGCGGGGGCCCCCGGAGAGCAGTACTTC | CASSVAGAPGEQYF